This TCR beta chain was observed in a study of blood T cells in healthy people across ages. The second PCR ran roughly 7 to 12 cycles with a sample-barcoded 5' primer and J-beta primers. Each CDR3 protein gets one entry after TCRdb re-called the 5' RACE reads with MiXCR. The table includes hundreds of thousands of distinct CDR3 sequences, 45% to 65% detected once. Germline-derived CDR1 and CDR2 are SQVTM and ANQGSEA. V lost 4 bases and J 7 bases, leaving 14 bases between the germline ends. This CDR3 contains 13 residues. The chain links TRBV29-1 to TRBJ2-1; TRBD1 might be the D (6 bases). The sequenced sample was blood. This TCR was sampled from a man in his 60s in good health. The CDR3 region has the DNA TGCAGCGTTGCCCCATTACAGGGTAATGAGCAGTTCTTC. It translates to CSVAPLQGNEQFF.